One TCR beta chain is described in this entry. Original processing notes: Estimated nucleated cell counts came from reference gene primer amplification. Produced via immunoSEQ multiplex PCR; TCRdb's table is partial and in-frame only. That table is the source of V, J and clone size, and D and trimming were worked out from the DNA. The sample carries 15,000 to 20,000 clones, about 88% recorded once. This CDR3 is built from 16 residues. Trimming removed 3 bases from V and 1 base from J; junction bases left unmatched: 9. Per germline, CDR1 SGHRS and CDR2 YFSETQ. This sample was taken from a study of blood T cell repertoires in COVID-19. The overall study: Samples came from the United States, Italy and Spain, spanning acute and convalescent COVID-19. Sample material is recorded as cDNA or gDNA derived from T cells, B-cell-depleted T cells, or PBMCs.

The material sequenced was peripheral blood. The source of this sequence is a man aged 35 to 55 with active COVID-19. This sequence joins TRBV5-1 and TRBJ1-2, with 7 positions matching TRBD1. CDR3: CASSWGTVRDNYGYTF. CDR3 bases: TGCGCCAGCAGCTGGGGGACAGTGCGAGATAACTATGGCTACACCTTC.